Listed below are T cell receptor beta chains from one sample, sequenced in a study of blood T cell repertoires in COVID-19. Measured with immunoSEQ multiplex PCR; TCRdb has only the in-frame clones, and not every one. The data show almost 250,000 clones, around nine tenths seen once. Specimen: peripheral blood. Receptors originate from a woman in her fifties or sixties who had recovered from COVID-19. Both conserved end residues are trimmed from each CDR3. Fields, in order: J gene, V gene, CDR3 protein.

>TRBJ2-3|TRBV9
ASSVVRADTQY
>TRBJ1-1|TRBV4-1
ASSLDRGYTEAF
>TRBJ2-7|TRBV4-1
ASSQRTGSSYEQY
>TRBJ1-2|TRBV28
ASSLTQQGAINGYT
>TRBJ1-4|TRBV21-1
ASSKWPGQGGEKLF
>TRBJ2-7|TRBV5-5
ASSLASDYEQY
>TRBJ1-4|TRBV29-1
SVGGEADEKLF
>TRBJ1-2|TRBV6-5
VSRKNGEVLYGYT
>TRBJ2-7|TRBV19
ASSIRGGFPYEQY
>TRBJ2-1|TRBV6-1
ASSALPGQGSNEQF
>TRBJ1-1|TRBV4-1
ASSQYKGMNTEAF
>TRBJ2-5|TRBV5-5
ASSSGPQETQY
>TRBJ1-1|TRBV7-3
ASAEGGGTEAF
>TRBJ2-2|TRBV11-2
ASSPNRVTNTGELF
>TRBJ1-1|TRBV29-1
SASGTGQDTEAF
>TRBJ1-3|TRBV5-4
ASSWTGTNTIY
>TRBJ2-3|TRBV11-1
ASSFRDTQY
>TRBJ2-3|TRBV7-3
ASSLTGDFSTDTQY
>TRBJ2-7|TRBV28
ASSSPGWTGGPYEQY
>TRBJ1-6|TRBV6-5
ASRPEDGVASPLH
>TRBJ1-1|TRBV19
ASRVGQASFTEAF
>TRBJ1-6|TRBV5-4
ASSHSGTGGQSPLH
>TRBJ2-3|TRBV24-1
ATSDSRRTSGGVRDTQY
>TRBJ1-4|TRBV6-5
ASSPPPGTNEKLF
>TRBJ2-2|TRBV19
ASSTRGGATGELF
>TRBJ2-1|TRBV2
ASSELGRVEQF
>TRBJ1-5|TRBV3-1/TRBV3-2
ASSQSYPDQPQH
>TRBJ1-5|TRBV28
ASSLPGGFGNQPQH
>TRBJ2-3|TRBV28
ASKPWTSGDTQY
>TRBJ2-1|TRBV27
ASTPRPGGGRNEQF
>TRBJ2-7|TRBV5-1
ASVGEYEQY
>TRBJ2-7|TRBV4-2
ASSLRDGPYEQY
>TRBJ1-1|TRBV19
ASSKEGMSTEAF
>TRBJ1-5|TRBV19
ASRGYSNQPQH
>TRBJ1-2|TRBV15
ATGRGSLGGAYGYT
>TRBJ2-5|TRBV4-1
ASSRSGGAGEETQY
>TRBJ1-6|TRBV19
ASTLTSAGWVGSPLH
>TRBJ1-1|TRBV6-5
ASSYSQGSAF
>TRBJ1-5|TRBV3-1/TRBV3-2
ASSHTTGRQPQH
>TRBJ2-5|TRBV3-1/TRBV3-2
ASSQGRGGETQY
>TRBJ2-1|TRBV2
ASSGVGAGYNEQF
>TRBJ1-4|TRBV15
ATSRARAGGSDEKLF